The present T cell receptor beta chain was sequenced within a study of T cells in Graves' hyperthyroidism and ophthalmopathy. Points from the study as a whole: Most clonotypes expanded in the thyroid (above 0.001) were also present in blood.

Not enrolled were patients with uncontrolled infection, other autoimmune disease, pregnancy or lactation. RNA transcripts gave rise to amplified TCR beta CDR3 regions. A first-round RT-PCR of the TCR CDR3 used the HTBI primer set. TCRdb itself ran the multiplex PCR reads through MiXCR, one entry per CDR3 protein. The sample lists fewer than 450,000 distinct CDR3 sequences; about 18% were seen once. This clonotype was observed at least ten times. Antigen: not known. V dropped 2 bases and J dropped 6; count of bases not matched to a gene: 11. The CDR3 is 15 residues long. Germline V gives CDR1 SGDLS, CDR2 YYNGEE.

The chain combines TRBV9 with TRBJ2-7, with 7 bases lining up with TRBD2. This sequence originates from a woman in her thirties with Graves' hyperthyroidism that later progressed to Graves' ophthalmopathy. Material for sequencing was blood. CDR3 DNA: TGTGCCAGCAGCGTTGGCGGGAGTGGATTGGGCGAGCAGTACTTC. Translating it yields CASSVGGSGLGEQYF.